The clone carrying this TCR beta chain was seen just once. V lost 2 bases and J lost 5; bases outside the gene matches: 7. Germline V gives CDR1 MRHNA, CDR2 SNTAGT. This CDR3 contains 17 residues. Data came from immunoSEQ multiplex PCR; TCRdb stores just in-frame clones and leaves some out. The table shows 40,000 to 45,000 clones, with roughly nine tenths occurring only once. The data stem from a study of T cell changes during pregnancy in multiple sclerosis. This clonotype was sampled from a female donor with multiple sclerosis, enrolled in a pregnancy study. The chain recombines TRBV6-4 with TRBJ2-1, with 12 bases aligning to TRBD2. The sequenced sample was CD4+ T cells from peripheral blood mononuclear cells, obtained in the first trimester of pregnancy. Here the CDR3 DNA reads TGTGCCAGCAGTGACCTCCCTGGACTAGCGGGGAACAATGAGCAGTTCTTC. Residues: CASSDLPGLAGNNEQFF.